This T cell receptor beta chain is from a study of T cell changes during pregnancy in multiple sclerosis. The method was immunoSEQ multiplex PCR; TCRdb's version includes in-frame clones alone and lacks a portion of them. The table shows some 100,000 clones, with around nine tenths occurring only once. V shed 3 bases and J shed 0 bases, with 18 bases lying between them. Germline CDR1 and CDR2: SGHTA and FQGNSA. The CDR3 extends over 17 amino acids. This clone was observed a few times. This sequence was found in a female donor with multiple sclerosis, enrolled in a pregnancy study. The genes are TRBV7-2 and TRBJ2-7; D unresolved. The specimen comprised peripheral blood, sampled in the second trimester of pregnancy. DNA for the CDR3: TGTGCCAGCAGCTTGGCCTCTGGCCGACTGAGCTCCTACGAGCAGTACTTC. The encoded protein is CASSLASGRLSSYEQYF.